A single sample is the source of the 3 T cell receptor beta chains below, sequenced in a study of tumor-infiltrating lymphocytes in primary liver carcinoma. Unsorted whole blood supplied the RNA, and germline DNA was extracted too. Using a constant-region primer together with ProtoScript II reverse transcriptase, TCR beta cDNA was made from about 500 ng of total RNA. Nested multiplex PCR, run for three rounds with slightly modified ARM-PCR, yielded TCR beta libraries. Investigators reported that the first two PCR rounds, at roughly 11 cycles each, used TRBV1-TRBV30 forward primers with a C-beta reverse primer. One entry per CDR3 protein results from TCRdb running MiXCR on the multiplex PCR reads. Here the sample spans fewer than 400,000 distinct CDR3 sequences, roughly 60% being singletons. Source material: peripheral blood. These receptors came from a man in his forties or fifties with primary liver carcinoma and hepatitis B virus infection.

The chain has TRBV30 and TRBJ2-3; possibly TRBD1 or TRBD2 for D (5 bases each). CDR3 length equals 14 residues. The germline V and J ends were trimmed by 4 bases and 2 bases, with 13 bases remaining between them. Looked up from germline, CDR1 is GTSNPN and CDR2 is SVGIG (reference sequence). The CDR3 nucleotides are TGTGCCTGGAACAGAGGGGCTACCACAGATACGCAGTATTTT. It is translated as CAWNRGATTDTQYF. The full variable domain, rest sourced from reference TRBV30 and TRBJ2-3, is SQTIHQWPATLVQPVGSPLSLECTVEGTSNPNLYWYRQAAGRGLQLLFYSVGIGQISSEVPQNLSASRPQDRQFILSSKKLLLSDSGFYLCAWNRGATTDTQYFGPGTRLTVL.

This clonotype was picked up many times. The chain is built from TRBV12-3 or TRBV12-4 and TRBJ2-1, with 7 nucleotides matching TRBD2. Losses at the gene ends were 5 bases for V and 1 base for J; bases not matched to a gene: 5. The CDR3 runs to 15 residues. The CDR3 sequence is CASSPTSVSYNEQFF. DNA for the CDR3: TGTGCCAGCAGTCCCACTAGCGTTTCCTACAATGAGCAGTTCTTC.

This clonotype was picked up many times. CDR3 nucleotide sequence: TGCAGCGTTGCCTTGGCTAGCGCCTACAATGAGCAGTTCTTC. As protein: CSVALASAYNEQFF. This chain connects TRBV29-1 to TRBJ2-1, with D perhaps TRBD2 (6 bases). This CDR3 comprises 14 residues. From germline, CDR1 is SQVTM and CDR2 ANQGSEA. Trimming took 4 bases from V and 2 from J, leaving 12 bases between them.